This paragraph covers one T cell receptor beta chain sequence. The data originate from a study of blood T cell repertoires in COVID-19. Germline V gives CDR1 SNHLY, CDR2 FYNNEI. The CDR3 loop spans 13 amino acids. V gave up 3 bases and J gave up 4 bases, with 4 bases separating them. Libraries were prepared by immunoSEQ multiplex PCR; TCRdb keeps only in-frame clonotypes and omits some of them. The repertoire includes hundreds of thousands of clones, around 86% of them detected once, and approximately 1.4% sits in the top ten. The V and J genes are TRBV2 and TRBJ1-6; no firm D call. Sequenced sample: peripheral blood. This clonotype was sampled from a woman under 40 with active or convalescent COVID-19. The CDR3 DNA reads TGTGCCAGCAGTGATAGTTATAATTCACCCCTCCACTTT. It encodes CASSDSYNSPLHF. Complete variable domain (other parts from reference TRBV2 and TRBJ1-6): EPEVTQTPSHQVTQMGQEVILRCVPISNHLYFYWYRQILGQKVEFLVSFYNNEISEKSEIFDDQFSVERPDGSNFTLKIRSTKLEDSAMYFCASSDSYNSPLHFGNGTRLTVT.